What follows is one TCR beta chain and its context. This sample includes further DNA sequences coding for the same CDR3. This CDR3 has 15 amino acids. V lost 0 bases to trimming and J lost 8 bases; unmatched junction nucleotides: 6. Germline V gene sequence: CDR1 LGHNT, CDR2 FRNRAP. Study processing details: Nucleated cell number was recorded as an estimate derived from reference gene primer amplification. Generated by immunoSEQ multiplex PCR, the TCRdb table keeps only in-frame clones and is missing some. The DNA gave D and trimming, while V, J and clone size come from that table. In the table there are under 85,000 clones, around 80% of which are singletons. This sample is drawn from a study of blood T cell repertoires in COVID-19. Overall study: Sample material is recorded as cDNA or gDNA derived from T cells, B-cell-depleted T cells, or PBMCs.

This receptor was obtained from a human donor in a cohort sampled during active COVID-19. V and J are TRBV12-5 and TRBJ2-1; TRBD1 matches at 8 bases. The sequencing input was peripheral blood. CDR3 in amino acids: CASGLVQGGRDEQFF. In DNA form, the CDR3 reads TGTGCTAGTGGTTTGGTACAGGGGGGTAGGGATGAGCAGTTCTTC. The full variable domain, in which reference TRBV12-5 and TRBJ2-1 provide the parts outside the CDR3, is DARVTQTPRHKVTEMGQEVTMRCQPILGHNTVFWYRQTMMQGLELLAYFRNRAPLDDSGMPKDRFSAEMPDATLATLKIQPSEPRDSAVYFCASGLVQGGRDEQFFGPGTRLTVL.